This TCR beta chain originates from a study of OX40 agonist ivuxolimab in advanced cancers. V shed 7 bases, J shed 2 bases, and the junction held 7 bases outside the gene matches. Germline V gene sequence: CDR1 SNHLY, CDR2 FYNNEI. CDR3 length: 15 residues. Measured with immunoSEQ multiplex PCR; TCRdb has only the in-frame clones, and not every one. The sample yields about 48,000 clones, roughly 81% seen once. The source of this sequence is an adult with an advanced solid tumor such as melanoma, head and neck, liver or kidney cancer. Specimen: CD4+ or CD8+ T cells sorted from blood, collected in a trial of the OX40 agonist ivuxolimab. The rearrangement uses TRBV2 and TRBJ1-4; 7 positions agree with TRBD1. The CDR3 loop is CASTLIQGTNEKLFF. Here the CDR3 DNA reads TGTGCCAGCACCTTAATACAGGGGACTAATGAAAAACTGTTTTTT.